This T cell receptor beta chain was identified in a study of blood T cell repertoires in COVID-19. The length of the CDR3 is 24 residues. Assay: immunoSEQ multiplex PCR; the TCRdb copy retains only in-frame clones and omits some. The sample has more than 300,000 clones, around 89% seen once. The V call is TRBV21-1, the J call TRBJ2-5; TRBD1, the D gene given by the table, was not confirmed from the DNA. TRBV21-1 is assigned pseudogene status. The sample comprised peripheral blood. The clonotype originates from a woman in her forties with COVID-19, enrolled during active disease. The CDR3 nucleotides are TGTGCCAGCAGCAAATCTCGCGGTCGGGCGGAACCTCCTAAGGGACAGGGGTATGCAGAGACCCAGTACTTC. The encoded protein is CASSKSRGRAEPPKGQGYAETQYF.